These 4 T cell receptor beta chains were all obtained from the same sample, sequenced in a study of blood T cell repertoires in COVID-19. TCRdb's copy holds only in-frame clones and misses some; the assay was immunoSEQ multiplex PCR. The table includes under 35,000 clones, 87% detected once. Sequenced sample: peripheral blood. These receptors originate from a human donor in a cohort sampled during active COVID-19.

CDR3 protein: CASSFLRRRGPNYGYTF. The CDR3 DNA reads as TGTGCCAGCAGCTTCTTAAGACGCAGGGGGCCTAACTATGGCTACACCTTC. The chain couples TRBV5-6 to TRBJ1-2, with 8 bases that match TRBD1. Trimming cost V 2 bases and J 0 bases; bases outside gene matches: 9. Germline V gene sequence: CDR1 SGHDT, CDR2 YYEEEE. The CDR3 loop spans 17 amino acids.

The CDR3 region is CASSFQVCIISNTGELFF. The CDR3 DNA follows: TGTGCCAGCAGCTTTCAGGTTTGCATTATATCGAACACCGGGGAGCTGTTTTTT. The chain joins TRBV11-3 to TRBJ2-2, with D hard to call. Trimming pared 3 bases from V and 0 bases from J, leaving 17 bases between. Germline CDR1 reads SGHNT; CDR2 reads YENEEA. The CDR3 is 18 amino acids.

CDR3 in DNA: TGTGCCAGCAGCGGGCGGACAGGGTTCCACGAGCAGTACTTC. This gives the protein CASSGRTGFHEQYF. The chain employs TRBV5-6 and TRBJ2-7; 8 bases are a match to TRBD1. The germline CDR1 and CDR2 sequences are SGHDT and YYEEEE. The CDR3 contains 14 residues. The J segment lost 5 bases and the V segment lost 4 bases, leaving 8 bases of the junction unmatched.

The V gene is TRBV5-1, the J gene TRBJ2-2; D uncertain. The CDR3 extends over 14 amino acids. CDR1 and CDR2 from the germline V gene are SGHRS and YFSETQ. V was cut by 4 bases and J by 3 bases, with 10 bases left in between. CDR3 DNA: TGCGCCAGCAGCGGAACTGACTACACCGGGGAGCTGTTTTTT. It codes for CASSGTDYTGELFF.